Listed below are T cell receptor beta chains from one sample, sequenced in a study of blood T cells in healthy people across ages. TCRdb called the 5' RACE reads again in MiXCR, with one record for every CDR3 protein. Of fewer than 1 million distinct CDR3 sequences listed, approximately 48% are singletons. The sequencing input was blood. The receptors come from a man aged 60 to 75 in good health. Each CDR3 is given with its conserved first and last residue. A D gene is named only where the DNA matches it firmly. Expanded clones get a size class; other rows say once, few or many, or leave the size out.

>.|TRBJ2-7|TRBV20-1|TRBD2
TGCAGTGCTACTAGCGGGGGGGGTAAGCAGTACTTC
CSATSGGGKQYF
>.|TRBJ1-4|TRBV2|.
TGTGCCAGCCGACGGGACTCCAGTTCTGAAAAACTGTTTTTT
CASRRDSSSEKLFF
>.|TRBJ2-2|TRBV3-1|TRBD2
TGTGCCAGCAGCCAAGATTTTAGGACTAGACACACCGGGGAGCTGTTTTTT
CASSQDFRTRHTGELFF
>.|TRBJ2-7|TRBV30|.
TGTGCCTGGAGTGTACACAGCCCTATCTACGAGCAGTACTTC
CAWSVHSPIYEQYF
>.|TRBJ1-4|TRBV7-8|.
TGTGCCAGCAGCCGACAGGCGAGAGATGAAAAACTGTTTTTT
CASSRQARDEKLFF
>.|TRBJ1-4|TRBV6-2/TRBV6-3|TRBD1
TGTGCCAGCAGTTACGGGTCGCCTACGATGACAGGGTCTAATGAAAAACTGTTTTTT
CASSYGSPTMTGSNEKLFF
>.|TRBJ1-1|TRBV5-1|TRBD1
TGCGCCAGCAGCTTGGATCCAGGGGGCTTAATGAACACTGAAGCTTTCTTT
CASSLDPGGLMNTEAFF
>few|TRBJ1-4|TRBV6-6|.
TGTGCCAGCAGTCCGCGGTTACGGGGGAAAAATGAAAAACTGTTTTTT
CASSPRLRGKNEKLFF
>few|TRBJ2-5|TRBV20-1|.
TGCAGTGCTAGGGGCCCGGCTGGGACCCAGTACTTC
CSARGPAGTQYF
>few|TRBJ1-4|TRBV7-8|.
TGTGCCAGCAGCTTAGCGCAGGGGCGAGAAAAACTGTTTTTT
CASSLAQGREKLFF